This TCR beta chain comes out of a study of blood T cell repertoires in COVID-19. This CDR3 comprises 14 residues. V lost 2 bases and J lost 0, with 8 bases in between. Germline values: CDR1 SGHKS, CDR2 YYEKEE (reference sequence). Using immunoSEQ multiplex PCR, the repertoire was profiled, and TCRdb retains in-frame clones only, with some absent. Among over 20,000 clones, 91% were seen once, and the ten largest hold 2.5% to 3.5%. The sequence was obtained from a woman in her sixties or seventies with active COVID-19. The chain couples TRBV5-5 to TRBJ1-1; weak D call: TRBD1 (5 bases). Specimen: peripheral blood. This CDR3 reads CASSLGHMNTEAFF. In nucleotides, the CDR3 is TGTGCCAGCAGCTTAGGACACATGAACACTGAAGCTTTCTTT.